This TCR beta chain is drawn from a study of beta chain features in type 1 diabetes (dated by TCRdb to the late 2010s). Concerning the study at large: No differences in mean age, gender distribution, total cell number or subset yield were found between patients and healthy donors. In the study, TCRB repertoires of sorted circulating CD4+ T cell subsets from recently diagnosed type 1 diabetes patients were compared with those of matched healthy donors. Whereas all 28 donors provided naive and central memory subsets, regulatory and stem cell-like memory subsets were isolated from just 8 patients and roughly 8 healthy donors. Across all samples, fewer than 110,000,000 sorted cells were examined, and cell number per subset correlated strongly with RNA yield. The paper's findings and limits, for the study overall: Naive, central memory and regulatory TCRB repertoires appeared to be more similar among patients than among healthy donors. Because cDNA was sequenced instead of genomic DNA, activated cells with high expression could be over-represented, although the groups did not differ in activation or CD3 levels. PCR might favor shorter templates, but patient and control samples were amplified and corrected together, so any skew would affect both groups equally. At VDJ recombination sites, patients with type 1 diabetes made fewer insertions and deleted more nucleotides, a pattern implying thymic rearrangement abnormalities. HLA sub-analyses involved small numbers of individuals, so any influence of HLA type on TCRB rearrangement remained unresolved. Type 1 diabetes patients showed a moderate but significant shortening of TCRB CDR3 length in all four CD4+ subsets.

The entire isolated RNA was reverse transcribed using the High Capacity cDNA Reverse Transcription Kit, and thus expressed TCRB transcripts were sequenced. Deep immunoSEQ sequencing was performed on naive, central memory and regulatory T cell samples, with an average of roughly 3.3 million total reads per sample. After sorted cells were lysed in RLT buffer, RNA was extracted with DNase-treated RNeasy Micro or Mini kits, with the choice depending on cell number. To prevent cross-contamination, each cell subset was processed individually, whereas patient and healthy donor samples were processed jointly. The immunoSEQ multiplex PCR was used to amplify TCRB sequences from cDNA, yielding 87-bp fragments that span the CDR3 region. Sequencing of the amplicons was performed on the Illumina HiSeq platform. The study's processing was this. PCR bias was computationally corrected using synthetic template baselines, reads within Hamming distance 2 were collapsed, and singletons that could not be merged were discarded. Reads were aligned against IMGT to assign V, D and J genes, CDR3 length and insertions or deletions at six rearrangement sites. Within each subset, clonotype counts were normalized to sorted cell number, and only after that were true diversity and Gini coefficients computed with the tcR R package. Repertoire sharing was quantified using the overlap coefficient calculated on TCRB nucleotide sequences. The clones in this table, taken by TCRdb from immuneACCESS, are in-frame only. Not every clone is retained; where verified, under half of the shortfall comes from an unresolved V gene, and the cause of the rest is unknown. V and J calls and clone size come straight from that table; D and trimming were deduced from the DNA. Across this sample there are some 220,000 clones, with around 9.9% seen only once. The ten largest clones capture 1% to 1.5% of the sample.

Each donor gave one peripheral blood draw, averaging approximately 0.11 L, which was collected into heparinised tubes. Using a panel that included CD45RO, CCR7, CD25, CD127, CD95 and CD27, naive, central memory, regulatory and stem cell-like memory CD4+ T cells were sorted on a BD FACSAria II. A purity above 95% was achieved for all sorted populations. PBMCs were isolated right away by Lymphoprep density gradient centrifugation and were stained directly, without culture. So that batch effects would be minimized, each experiment stained and sorted samples in pairs, pairing one healthy donor with one patient. This clone was seen a few times. Its target antigen remains unknown. Base-call qualities are not available, and no considerably larger clone is one nucleotide away. The specimen was central memory CD4+ T cells from blood. The TCR comes from a man between 18 and 35 years old in good health.

Read as DNA, the sequence is TGTGCCAGCAGCTTGGTCGGCAGGGAGGATCAGCCCCAGCATTTT. This sequence encodes CASSLVGREDQPQHF. This receptor chain uses TRBV5-6 and TRBJ1-5; the best D guess is TRBD1, with 5 bases matching. Its CDR3 holds 15 amino acids, cysteine through phenylalanine. Only the CDR3 part of the read is kept: 45 bases, read in frame from the first base. CDR1 and CDR2 (SGHDT, YYEEEE) derive from the germline V gene. V loses 0 bases of germline sequence and J loses 5 bases, and the interval between the two ends is 12 bases.